This T cell receptor beta chain was captured by sequencing in a study of shared clonotypes between healthy human individuals. Overall study: CD4 naive and memory got three plates each, CD8 naive two, CD8 memory one. General observations from the study: Among the subsets, naive ones generally showed larger estimated richness than memory ones. Rarefaction showed that sequencing of sorted subsets was incomplete (despite large depth).

On this clone: Its antigen is not identified.

CD45RO-negative CD8 cells positively selected for CCR7 made up the naive population, which excluded terminally differentiated effector memory CD45RA+ cells. The CDR3 has 11 residues. V lost 2 bases and J 5 bases, leaving 4 bases between the germline ends. Germline CDR1 reads SNHLY; CDR2 reads FYNNEI. As originally analysed: From ImmunoSEQ came sequences covering only the junction and carrying no quality scores, so filtering differed. The data were produced by immunoSEQ multiplex PCR, yet TCRdb's version contains in-frame clones alone and is incomplete. V and J calls and clone size are given by that table; D and trimming were obtained from the DNA. The sample lists about 1,900,000 clones; roughly 94% were seen once.

Sequencing was done on a sample of naive CD8+ T cells sorted from blood. This sequence was found in a man between 18 and 35 years old in good health. The chain combines TRBV2 with TRBJ2-7; D not certain. CDR3 coding DNA: TGTGCCAGCAGTGAACGGAACGAGCAGTACTTC. Translating gives CASSERNEQYF.